The 11 T cell receptor beta chains below all came from one sample that was sequenced in a study of T cell responses to AZD1222 COVID-19 vaccine. Generated by immunoSEQ multiplex PCR, the TCRdb table keeps only in-frame clones and is missing some. The table shows 150,000 to 200,000 clones, with about 93% occurring only once. Specimen: peripheral blood, collected 28 days after the second AZD1222 dose. These receptors were taken from an adult who received the AZD1222 COVID-19 vaccine.

The chain recombines TRBV19 with TRBJ1-5, with a possible D match to TRBD1 (6 bases). The CDR3 has 14 residues. Germline assignment: CDR1 LNHDA and CDR2 SQIVND (reference sequence). The ends were cut back, 10 bases at V and 9 bases at J, with 22 bases in the middle. The CDR3 bases are TGTGCCACAAGGACAGCCCCGAAAAAGGGGCCCCAGCATTTT. Residues: CATRTAPKKGPQHF. The full variable domain, rest sourced from reference TRBV19 and TRBJ1-5, is DGGITQSPKYLFRKEGQNVTLSCEQNLNHDAMYWYRQDPGQGLRLIYYSQIVNDFQKGDIAEGYSVSREKKESFPLTVTSAQKNPTAFYLCATRTAPKKGPQHFGDGTRLSIL.

In DNA form, the CDR3 reads TGTGCCAGCAGTTTATCTGCGGGACACAACTATGGCTACACCTTC. It encodes CASSLSAGHNYGYTF. The rearrangement joins TRBV27 to TRBJ1-2, with D perhaps matching TRBD1 (6 bases). Per germline, CDR1 MNHEY and CDR2 SMNVEV (reference sequence). The CDR3 sequence is 15 residues long. V lost 0 bases, J lost 2 bases, and 10 bases lay in between.

V usage is TRBV18 and J usage is TRBJ1-4; D call uncertain. CDR3 length: 14 residues. CDR1 KGHSH and CDR2 LQKENI come from the germline V gene. The ends were cut back, 3 bases at V and 6 bases at J, with 11 bases in the middle. In DNA form, the CDR3 reads TGTGCCAGCTCACCGGGAGTTTCCCATGAAAAACTGTTTTTT. Its protein is CASSPGVSHEKLFF.

This sequence joins TRBV4-1 and TRBJ2-7; D not certain. In germline, CDR1 is MGHRA, CDR2 YSYEKL. This CDR3 spans 11 amino acids. Trimming took 4 bases from V and 6 from J, leaving 7 bases between them. The CDR3 protein is CASSRRSEQYF. The CDR3 nucleotides are TGCGCCAGCAGCCGGCGTAGCGAGCAGTACTTC.

The chain combines TRBV29-1 with TRBJ2-1; D gene uncertain. V shed 8 bases and J shed 4 bases, with 21 bases lying between them. CDR1 is SQVTM and CDR2 is ANQGSEA in the germline V gene. This CDR3 comprises 15 residues. CDR3 DNA: TGCAGCCTAACCACGTACAAACACAAGTACAATGAGCAGTTCTTC. Translation gives CSLTTYKHKYNEQFF.

J is TRBJ2-7 and V is TRBV6-1; TRBD1 matches 8 bases. The CDR3 extends over 13 amino acids. The V segment lost 0 bases and the J segment 12 bases; nucleotides outside the gene matches: 7. CDR1 is MNHNS and CDR2 is SASEGT in the germline V gene. CDR3 sequence reads: CASSEAVGTGPYF. CDR3 nucleotide sequence: TGTGCCAGCAGTGAAGCTGTAGGGACAGGTCCGTACTTC.

This rearrangement joins TRBV7-2 to TRBJ2-7, with 11 bases identical to TRBD2. The CDR3 is 15 residues long. V gave up 1 base and J gave up 3 bases; unmatched junction bases: 2. The V gene's germline CDR1 is SGHTA and CDR2 FQGNSA. CDR3 region: CASSLETSGSYEQYF. CDR3 in DNA: TGTGCCAGCAGCTTAGAAACTAGCGGGAGCTACGAGCAGTACTTC.

The rearrangement links TRBV5-4 to TRBJ2-7, with D possibly matching TRBD1 (5 bases). The V gene lost 1 base and the J gene lost 0 bases, with 11 bases spanning the gap. CDR1 and CDR2 from the germline V gene are SGHNT and YYREEE (reference sequence). The CDR3 contains 15 residues. CDR3 DNA: TGTGCCAGCAGCTTGCCAGGGCCGAGCTCCTACGAGCAGTACTTC. Translation gives CASSLPGPSSYEQYF.

V usage is TRBV21-1 and J usage is TRBJ2-7; the table's D call of TRBD2 was not tested on the DNA. TRBV21-1 represents a pseudogene. The CDR3 is 15 amino acids. The CDR3 is CASSSFRGISYEQYF. The CDR3 coding sequence is TGTGCCAGCAGCAGTTTTCGGGGGATCTCCTACGAGCAGTACTTC.

The CDR3: CASSLVNTGELFF. CDR3 in DNA: TGTGCCAGCAGCTTAGTGAACACCGGGGAGCTGTTTTTT. The genes are TRBV11-2 and TRBJ2-2, with D hard to call. Trimming removed 1 base at V and 1 base at J, with 1 base between. Germline CDR1 SGHAT, CDR2 FQNNGV. The CDR3 sequence is 13 residues long.

This sequence joins TRBV11-2 and TRBJ1-4; 8 nucleotides agree with TRBD1. After removal of 3 bases from V and 3 bases from J, the junction contained 3 bases not matched to a gene. The CDR3 is made up of 15 amino acids. Germline V gene lookup returns CDR1 SGHAT and CDR2 FQNNGV. As DNA, the CDR3 is TGTGCCAGCAGCTTCAAACAGGGGGCTAATGAAAAACTGTTTTTT. Translated: CASSFKQGANEKLFF.